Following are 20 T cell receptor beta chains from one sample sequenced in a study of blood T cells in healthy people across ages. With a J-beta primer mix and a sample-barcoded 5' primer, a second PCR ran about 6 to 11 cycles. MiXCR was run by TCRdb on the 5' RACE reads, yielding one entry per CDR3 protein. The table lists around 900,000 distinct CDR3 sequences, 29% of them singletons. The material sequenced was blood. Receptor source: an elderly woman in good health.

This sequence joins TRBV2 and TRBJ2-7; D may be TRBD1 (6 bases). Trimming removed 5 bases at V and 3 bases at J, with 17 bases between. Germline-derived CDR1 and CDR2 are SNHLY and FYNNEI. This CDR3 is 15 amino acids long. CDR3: CASSLRGRGSYEQYF. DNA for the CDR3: TGTGCCAGCAGTCTCCGGGGCAGGGGCAGCTACGAGCAGTACTTC.

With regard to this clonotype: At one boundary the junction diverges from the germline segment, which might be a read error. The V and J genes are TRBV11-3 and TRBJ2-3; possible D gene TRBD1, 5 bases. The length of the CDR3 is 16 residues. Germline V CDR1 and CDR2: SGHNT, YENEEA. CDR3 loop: CTSSFPWPGNTDTQYF. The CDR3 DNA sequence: TGTACCAGCAGCTTCCCCTGGCCAGGGAACACAGATACGCAGTATTTT.

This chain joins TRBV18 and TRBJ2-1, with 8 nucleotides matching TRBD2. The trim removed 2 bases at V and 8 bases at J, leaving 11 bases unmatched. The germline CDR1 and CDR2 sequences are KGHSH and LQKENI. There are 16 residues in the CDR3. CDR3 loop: CASSPWKRGPSDEQFF. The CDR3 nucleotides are TGTGCCAGCTCACCATGGAAGCGGGGGCCTTCGGATGAGCAGTTCTTC.

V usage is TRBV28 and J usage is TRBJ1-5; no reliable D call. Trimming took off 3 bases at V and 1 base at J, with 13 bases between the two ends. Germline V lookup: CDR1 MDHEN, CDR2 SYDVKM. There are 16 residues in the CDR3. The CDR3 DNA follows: TGTGCCAGCAGTTTCGGAGGAAGAGGGAGCAATCAGCCCCAGCATTTT. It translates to CASSFGGRGSNQPQHF.

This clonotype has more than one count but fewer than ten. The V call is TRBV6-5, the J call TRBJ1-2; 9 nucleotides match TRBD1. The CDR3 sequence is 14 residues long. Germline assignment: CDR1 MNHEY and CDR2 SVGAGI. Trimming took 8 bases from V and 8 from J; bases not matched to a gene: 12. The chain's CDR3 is CASAEDRGLGGYTF. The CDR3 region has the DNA TGTGCCAGCGCCGAGGACAGGGGACTAGGGGGCTACACCTTC.

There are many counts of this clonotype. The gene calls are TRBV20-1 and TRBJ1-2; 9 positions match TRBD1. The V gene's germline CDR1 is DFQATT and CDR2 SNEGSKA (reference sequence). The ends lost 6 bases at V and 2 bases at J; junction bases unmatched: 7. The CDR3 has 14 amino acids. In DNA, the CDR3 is TGCAGTGCCCGGGGACAGGGTGCCAACTATGGCTACACCTTC. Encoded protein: CSARGQGANYGYTF.

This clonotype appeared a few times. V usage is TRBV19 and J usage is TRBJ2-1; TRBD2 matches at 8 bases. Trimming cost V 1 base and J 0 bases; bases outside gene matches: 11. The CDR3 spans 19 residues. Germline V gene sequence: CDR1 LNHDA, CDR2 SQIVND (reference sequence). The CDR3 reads CASSIVAAGAPSSYNEQFF. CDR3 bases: TGTGCCAGTAGTATAGTCGCAGCGGGGGCCCCGAGCTCCTACAATGAGCAGTTCTTC. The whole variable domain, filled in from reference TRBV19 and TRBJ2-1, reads DGGITQSPKYLFRKEGQNVTLSCEQNLNHDAMYWYRQDPGQGLRLIYYSQIVNDFQKGDIAEGYSVSREKKESFPLTVTSAQKNPTAFYLCASSIVAAGAPSSYNEQFFGPGTRLTVL.

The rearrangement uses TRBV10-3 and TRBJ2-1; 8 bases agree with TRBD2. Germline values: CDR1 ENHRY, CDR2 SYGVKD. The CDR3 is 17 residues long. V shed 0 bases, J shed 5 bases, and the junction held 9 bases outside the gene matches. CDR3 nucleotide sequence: TGTGCCATCAGTGAGTCAAACGGGGGGGGTTTCGACAATGAGCAGTTCTTC. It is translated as CAISESNGGGFDNEQFF.

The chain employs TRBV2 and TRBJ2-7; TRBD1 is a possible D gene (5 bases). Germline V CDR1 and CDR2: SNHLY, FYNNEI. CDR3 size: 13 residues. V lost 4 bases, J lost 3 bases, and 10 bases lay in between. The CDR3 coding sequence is TGTGCCAGCAGTGCGCAGGGCCGCTACGAGCAGTACTTC. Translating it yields CASSAQGRYEQYF. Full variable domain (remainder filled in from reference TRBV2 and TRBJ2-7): EPEVTQTPSHQVTQMGQEVILRCVPISNHLYFYWYRQILGQKVEFLVSFYNNEISEKSEIFDDQFSVERPDGSNFTLKIRSTKLEDSAMYFCASSAQGRYEQYFGPGTRLTVT.

CDR3 nucleotide sequence: TGCAGTGCTAGAGGGAACAGGGGGAGGTTGTTTTTT. Translation: CSARGNRGRLFF. The V call is TRBV20-1, the J call TRBJ2-2, with TRBD1 matching 8 bases. The V segment lost 1 base and the J segment 15 bases; nucleotides outside the gene matches: 7. Germline V gene data show CDR1 as DFQATT and CDR2 as SNEGSKA (reference sequence). The CDR3 is made up of 12 amino acids.

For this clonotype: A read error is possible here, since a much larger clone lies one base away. The CDR3 coding sequence is TGTGCCAGCAGCCCTGGGGGGCCCTATAGCTACACCTTC. Translated, it gives CASSPGGPYSYTF. The genes are TRBV7-8 and TRBJ1-2; tentative D call: TRBD1 (6 bases). Germline CDR1 reads SGHVS; CDR2 reads FQNEAQ. This CDR3 spans 13 amino acids.

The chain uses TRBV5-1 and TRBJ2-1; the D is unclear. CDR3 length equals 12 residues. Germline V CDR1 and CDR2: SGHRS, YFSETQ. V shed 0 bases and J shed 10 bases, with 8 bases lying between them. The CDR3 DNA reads TGCGCCAGCAGCTTGGATCTTAGCGAGCAGTTCTTC. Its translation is CASSLDLSEQFF.

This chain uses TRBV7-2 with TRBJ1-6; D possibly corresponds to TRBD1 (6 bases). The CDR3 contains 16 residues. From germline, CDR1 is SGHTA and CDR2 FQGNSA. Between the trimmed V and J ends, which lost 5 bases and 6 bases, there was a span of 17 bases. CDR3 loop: CASSPVQGSANSPLHF. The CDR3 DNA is TGTGCCAGCAGCCCAGTACAGGGTTCCGCTAATTCACCCCTCCACTTT.

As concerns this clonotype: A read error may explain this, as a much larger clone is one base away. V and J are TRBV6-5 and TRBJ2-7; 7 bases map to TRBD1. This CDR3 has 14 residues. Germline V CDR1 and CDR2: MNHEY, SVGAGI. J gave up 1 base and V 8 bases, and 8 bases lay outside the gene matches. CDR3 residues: CASGLDRASYEQYF. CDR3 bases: TGTGCCAGCGGGCTTGACAGGGCTTCCTACGAGCAGTACTTC.

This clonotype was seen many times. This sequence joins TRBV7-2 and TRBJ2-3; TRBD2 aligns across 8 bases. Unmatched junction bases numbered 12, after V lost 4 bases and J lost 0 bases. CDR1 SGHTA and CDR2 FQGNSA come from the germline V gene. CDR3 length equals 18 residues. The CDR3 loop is CASSSRGFAGGSTDTQYF. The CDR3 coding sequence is TGTGCCAGCAGCTCGAGGGGGTTCGCGGGGGGTAGCACAGATACGCAGTATTTT.

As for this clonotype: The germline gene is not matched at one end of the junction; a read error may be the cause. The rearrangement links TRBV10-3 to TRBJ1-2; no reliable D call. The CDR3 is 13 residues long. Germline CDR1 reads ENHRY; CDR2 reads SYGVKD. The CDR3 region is CAIRELTGFGYIF. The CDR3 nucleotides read TGTGCCATCAGGGAACTGACGGGGTTTGGCTACATCTTC.

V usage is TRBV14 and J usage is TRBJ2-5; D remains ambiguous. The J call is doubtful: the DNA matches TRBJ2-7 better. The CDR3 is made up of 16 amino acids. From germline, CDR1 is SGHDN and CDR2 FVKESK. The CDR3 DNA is TGTGCCAGCAGCCAAGATAGTGGAGCCTCCTGCTACGAGCAGTACTTC. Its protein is CASSQDSGASCYEQYF.

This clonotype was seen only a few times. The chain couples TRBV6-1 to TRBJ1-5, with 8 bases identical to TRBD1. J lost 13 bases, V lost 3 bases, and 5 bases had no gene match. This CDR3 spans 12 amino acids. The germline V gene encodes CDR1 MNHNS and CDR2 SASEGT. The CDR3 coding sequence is TGTGCCAGCAGTGACGCGAGGGACAGGCAGCATTTT. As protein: CASSDARDRQHF.

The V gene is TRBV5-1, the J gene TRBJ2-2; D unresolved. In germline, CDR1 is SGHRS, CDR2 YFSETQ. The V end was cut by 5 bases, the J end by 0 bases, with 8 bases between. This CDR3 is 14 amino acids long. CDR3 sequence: CASRVIANTGELFF. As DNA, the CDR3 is TGCGCCAGCAGGGTGATCGCGAACACCGGGGAGCTGTTTTTT.

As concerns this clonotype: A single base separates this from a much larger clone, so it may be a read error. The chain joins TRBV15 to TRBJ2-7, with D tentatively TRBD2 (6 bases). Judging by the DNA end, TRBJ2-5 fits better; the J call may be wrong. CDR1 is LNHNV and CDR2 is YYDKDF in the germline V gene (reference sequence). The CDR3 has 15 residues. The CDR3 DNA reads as TGTGCCACCAGCAGAGAGGCGGGATTGGGGGAGACCCAGTACTTC. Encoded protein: CATSREAGLGETQYF.